Below, 28 T cell receptor beta chains from the same sample are listed, as sequenced in a study of human T cells and chemical hapten exposure. Via MiXCR, TCRdb re-called the RACE reads, giving one row per CDR3 protein. This table holds approximately 370,000 distinct CDR3 sequences, 5.5% found once. Time point reported: pre-sensitization, week 0. Treatment reported: therapeutic diphenylcyclopropenone sensitization with weekly scalp DPC. The source material was whole blood, sampled in connection with sensitization to the hapten diphenylcyclopropenone (DPC). These TCRs come from a woman between 18 and 30 years old with alopecia areata. Some clones in this sample may be carry-over from other donors' samples.

This clonotype has more than one count but fewer than ten. The rearrangement joins TRBV2 to TRBJ1-2; tentatively, D is TRBD1 (6 bases). The V gene lost 3 bases and the J gene lost 7 bases, with 15 bases spanning the gap. Germline CDR1 reads SNHLY; CDR2 reads FYNNEI. This CDR3 spans 14 amino acids. The CDR3 sequence is CASSEFHRDGGYTF. In DNA form, the CDR3 reads TGTGCCAGCAGTGAGTTCCACAGGGATGGTGGCTACACCTTC.

The rearrangement uses TRBV4-2 and TRBJ2-1; either TRBD1 or TRBD2 may fit D (5 bases each). CDR1 is LGHNA and CDR2 is YNFKEQ in the germline V gene. This CDR3 has 16 amino acids. Trimming took 1 base from V and 7 from J, leaving 17 bases between them. CDR3 DNA sequence: TGTGCCAGCAGCCAAGGCGTGGGGGACCGACTTAATGAGCAGTTCTTC. This encodes CASSQGVGDRLNEQFF.

The rearrangement joins TRBV28 to TRBJ1-4, with D possibly being TRBD1 (5 bases). Germline V gives CDR1 MDHEN, CDR2 SYDVKM. The CDR3 runs to 14 residues. Trimming took off 1 base at V and 6 bases at J, with 9 bases between the two ends. CDR3 bases: TGTGCCAGCAGTTTATCAGGGTTAGATGAAAAACTGTTTTTT. This gives the protein CASSLSGLDEKLFF.

This clonotype was observed many times. The J gene is TRBJ1-5, the V gene TRBV28; no definite D call. The CDR3 length is 12 residues. CDR1 is MDHEN, CDR2 SYDVKM, per germline. Trimming took off 6 bases at V and 2 bases at J, with 5 bases between the two ends. CDR3: CASRFGNQPQHF. The CDR3 DNA sequence: TGTGCCAGCAGATTTGGCAATCAGCCCCAGCATTTT.

This clonotype was counted at least ten times. The chain couples TRBV12-3 or TRBV12-4 to TRBJ1-1, with TRBD1 as a possible D gene (5 bases). The CDR3 runs 18 residues. The germline V and J ends were trimmed by 7 bases and 1 base, with 25 bases remaining between them. CDR3 sequence reads: CASTLSWFRAGRNTEAFF. In DNA, the CDR3 is TGTGCCAGCACCTTGAGTTGGTTCAGGGCAGGACGGAACACTGAAGCTTTCTTT.

V is TRBV19 and J is TRBJ2-7; TRBD1 is a possible D gene (6 bases). The CDR3 covers 16 residues. Per germline, CDR1 LNHDA and CDR2 SQIVND (reference sequence). Trimming pared 9 bases from V and 0 bases from J, leaving 21 bases between. CDR3 amino acids: CARNRDTFTLSYEQYF. CDR3 DNA: TGTGCCAGAAACCGGGACACATTTACCCTCTCCTACGAGCAGTACTTC.

This clonotype was observed a handful of times. The V and J genes are TRBV7-8 and TRBJ2-5; 8 bases match TRBD1. The CDR3 runs 15 residues. Germline V gene data show CDR1 as SGHVS and CDR2 as FQNEAQ. After removal of 5 bases from V and 5 bases from J, the junction contained 10 bases not matched to a gene. CDR3 in amino acids: CASSPRTGSMETQYF. As DNA, the CDR3 is TGTGCCAGCAGCCCCAGGACAGGGTCCATGGAGACCCAGTACTTC.

This chain uses TRBV5-1 with TRBJ2-2, with TRBD1 identical over 8 bases. Trimming at V came to 2 bases and at J to 6 bases, leaving 9 bases not matched to a gene. Per the germline V gene, CDR1 is SGHRS and CDR2 is YFSETQ. This CDR3 is 16 amino acids long. The CDR3 DNA is TGCGCCAGCAGCTTACCCGGACAGGGAAATCCCGGGGAGCTGTTTTTT. Its protein product is CASSLPGQGNPGELFF.

The genes are TRBV2 and TRBJ1-2; perhaps TRBD1 as D (5 bases). Looked up from germline, CDR1 is SNHLY and CDR2 is FYNNEI. V was trimmed by 3 bases and J by 5 bases, leaving 16 bases between them. This CDR3 region has 15 residues. CDR3 sequence reads: CASSEAETATYGYTF. CDR3 bases: TGTGCCAGCAGTGAGGCCGAGACAGCTACATATGGCTACACCTTC. The whole variable domain, filled in from reference TRBV2 and TRBJ1-2, reads EPEVTQTPSHQVTQMGQEVILRCVPISNHLYFYWYRQILGQKVEFLVSFYNNEISEKSEIFDDQFSVERPDGSNFTLKIRSTKLEDSAMYFCASSEAETATYGYTFGSGTRLTVV.

This clonotype was detected only a few times. The chain has TRBV7-6 and TRBJ1-1; D is unresolved. Trimming took off 1 base at V and 6 bases at J, with 9 bases between the two ends. In germline, CDR1 is SGHVS, CDR2 FNYEAQ. The CDR3 consists of 13 residues. For the CDR3, the DNA is TGTGCCAGCAGCTTAGAGGAGGCGGCTGAAGCTTTCTTT. This encodes CASSLEEAAEAFF.

As for this clonotype: Since a much larger clone is just one base distant, this may be a read error. The CDR3 protein is CSALFRERYF. CDR3 sequence (DNA): TGCAGTGCTCTGTTTCGGGAGCGGTACTTC. V is TRBV20-1 and J is TRBJ2-7; D perhaps matches TRBD2 (6 bases). The CDR3 spans 10 residues. Germline CDR1 reads DFQATT; CDR2 reads SNEGSKA (reference sequence).

This clonotype was observed a handful of times. The chain uses TRBV10-3 and TRBJ1-1; D uncertain. Trimming took 5 bases from V and 4 from J, leaving 14 bases between them. This CDR3 is built from 14 residues. Germline CDR1 and CDR2: ENHRY and SYGVKD. CDR3 coding DNA: TGTGCCATCAGTCCTGAGGTGAGGGTCACTGAAGCTTTCTTT. Amino acids: CAISPEVRVTEAFF.

This clonotype showed up many times. The chain employs TRBV3-1 and TRBJ2-3; TRBD2 matches at 16 bases. Germline V gene sequence: CDR1 LGHDT, CDR2 YNNKEL (reference sequence). The junction had 8 bases not matched to a gene; V was cut back by 4 bases and J by 4 bases. This CDR3 contains 18 residues. CDR3 coding DNA: TGTGCCAGCAGCCCAGGGACTAGCGGGGGGGCCTCCTCAGATACGCAGTATTTT. Translation gives CASSPGTSGGASSDTQYF.

This clonotype was seen a handful of times. The rearrangement links TRBV29-1 to TRBJ2-3; TRBD2 agrees at 8 bases. This CDR3 comprises 16 residues. The germline CDR1 and CDR2 sequences are SQVTM and ANQGSEA. V was clipped by 5 bases and J by 0 bases; unmatched bases: 10. CDR3 region: CSVPGKRGSSTDTQYF. Here the CDR3 DNA reads TGCAGCGTTCCGGGGAAGCGGGGGTCTAGCACAGATACGCAGTATTTT.

This chain connects TRBV28 to TRBJ1-2, with D perhaps matching TRBD1 (5 bases). The length of the CDR3 is 14 residues. The germline V gene encodes CDR1 MDHEN and CDR2 SYDVKM. The V end was cut by 3 bases, the J end by 3 bases, with 11 bases between. The CDR3 DNA reads TGTGCCAGCAGTTTTTCCAGGGACCACTATGGCTACACCTTC. Its protein is CASSFSRDHYGYTF.

The chain recombines TRBV6-2 or TRBV6-3 with TRBJ2-7, with D unclear. CDR3 length: 14 amino acids. Germline loops: CDR1 MNHEY, CDR2 SVGEGT. Trimming took off 0 bases at V and 3 bases at J, with 9 bases between the two ends. The CDR3 reads CASSYSAESYEQYF. The CDR3 nucleotides read TGTGCCAGCAGTTACTCGGCGGAGAGCTACGAGCAGTACTTC.

Only a few counts were recorded for this clonotype. This chain links TRBV4-2 with TRBJ2-5; 7 nucleotides agree with TRBD2. The CDR3 loop spans 15 amino acids. Germline V gene lookup returns CDR1 LGHNA and CDR2 YNFKEQ. The ends lost 5 bases at V and 1 base at J; junction bases unmatched: 7. CDR3 sequence reads: CASSKMGGVQETQYF. The CDR3 DNA is TGTGCCAGCAGCAAAATGGGGGGGGTCCAAGAGACCCAGTACTTC.

This clonotype was found many times. The V and J genes are TRBV6-1 and TRBJ2-3; 15 positions agree with TRBD2. The V and J ends lost 7 bases and 9 bases, in that order; junction bases with no gene match: 26. This CDR3 has 21 amino acids. The germline V gene has CDR1 MNHNS and CDR2 SASEGT. CDR3 bases: TGTGCCAGCACATCGGTCGCTGACCGGGAGGGACTAGCGGGGGGTCTTTACACGCAGTATTTT. Translation: CASTSVADREGLAGGLYTQYF.

This clonotype was recorded a few times. V usage is TRBV3-1 and J usage is TRBJ2-3, with a weak D call TRBD2 (6 bases). This CDR3 spans 17 amino acids. Germline assignment: CDR1 LGHDT and CDR2 YNNKEL (reference sequence). V was shortened by 2 bases and J by 3 bases, with 18 bases between the two germline ends. CDR3 bases: TGTGCCAGCAGCCAACCGTCAAGCAGGACTAAAACAGATACGCAGTATTTT. Translation: CASSQPSSRTKTDTQYF.

The table lists this clonotype with a few counts. The gene calls are TRBV13 and TRBJ2-5; TRBD1 matches 8 bases. Germline trimming cut 5 bases from V and 0 bases from J; bases unmatched to any gene: 20. CDR1 PRHDT and CDR2 FYEKMQ come from the germline V gene (reference sequence). The CDR3 runs to 20 residues. The CDR3 region is CASSPSMFRGHSSDQETQYF. The DNA of the CDR3 is TGTGCCAGCAGCCCTAGTATGTTCAGGGGGCATAGTTCGGACCAAGAGACCCAGTACTTC.

Only a few counts were recorded for this clonotype. The rearrangement links TRBV5-1 to TRBJ2-5; a possible D gene is TRBD2 (6 bases). CDR3 length equals 13 residues. The ends were cut back, 6 bases at V and 1 base at J, with 10 bases in the middle. Germline loops: CDR1 SGHRS, CDR2 YFSETQ. CDR3: CASIAGTQETQYF. CDR3 bases: TGCGCCAGCATCGCGGGAACCCAAGAGACCCAGTACTTC.

This clonotype was seen a few times. The chain combines TRBV9 with TRBJ2-3, with a possible D match to TRBD2 (6 bases). CDR1 and CDR2 (germline): SGDLS, YYNGEE. Trimming took off 4 bases at V and 0 bases at J, with 15 bases between the two ends. The CDR3 spans 16 residues. The CDR3 spells CASSPIAVPSTDTQYF. The DNA of the CDR3 is TGTGCCAGCAGCCCCATAGCGGTCCCTAGCACAGATACGCAGTATTTT.

The chain combines TRBV20-1 with TRBJ2-3, with 7 bases aligning to TRBD1. The CDR3 runs to 15 residues. V gave up 5 bases and J gave up 4 bases; unmatched junction bases: 12. Germline V gives CDR1 DFQATT, CDR2 SNEGSKA (reference sequence). The chain's CDR3 is CSALPRTGSADTQYF. The CDR3 coding sequence is TGCAGTGCTCTCCCTCGGACAGGATCAGCAGATACGCAGTATTTT.

The chain carries TRBV29-1 and TRBJ2-1, with D possibly matching TRBD2 (5 bases). Looked up from germline, CDR1 is SQVTM and CDR2 is ANQGSEA. The V end was cut by 2 bases, the J end by 7 bases, with 18 bases between. The CDR3 totals 15 residues. CDR3 nucleotides: TGCAGCGTTGAAAGTATGGTGGCCGAGGGAAATGAGCAGTTCTTC. Translating it yields CSVESMVAEGNEQFF.

Ten or more counts support this clonotype. The chain joins TRBV4-2 to TRBJ1-5; D gene uncertain. This CDR3 is 15 amino acids long. V was pared by 4 bases and J by 1 base, with 11 bases between. Per germline, CDR1 LGHNA and CDR2 YNFKEQ. For the CDR3, the DNA is TGTGCCAGCAGCCCTCAAAGCCAGAGCAATCAGCCCCAGCATTTT. This translates into CASSPQSQSNQPQHF.

This clonotype was seen at least ten times. The CDR3 DNA is TGTGCCAGCAGTTCAACAGGGGCCCCTGAAGCTTTCTTT. Translating gives CASSSTGAPEAFF. This chain uses TRBV6-5 with TRBJ1-1, with 7 bases aligning to TRBD1. Germline V gene lookup returns CDR1 MNHEY and CDR2 SVGAGI. This CDR3 contains 13 residues. The trim removed 4 bases at V and 6 bases at J, leaving 5 bases unmatched.

This clonotype was counted between two and nine times. The chain uses TRBV6-5 and TRBJ2-2; 9 bases fit TRBD1. The J segment lost 4 bases and the V segment lost 2 bases, leaving 11 bases of the junction unmatched. The V gene's germline CDR1 is MNHEY and CDR2 SVGAGI. The CDR3 runs to 18 residues. This CDR3 is CASSYKRPGQGFTGELFF. CDR3 nucleotides: TGTGCCAGCAGTTACAAAAGACCGGGACAGGGATTCACCGGGGAGCTGTTTTTT.

A word on this clonotype: A read error may explain this, as a much larger clone is one base away. The chain combines TRBV6-6 with TRBJ1-3; maybe TRBD1 (6 bases). Deletions cut 7 bases from V and 2 bases from J, with 9 bases between. The CDR3 consists of 13 residues. Germline V gives CDR1 MNHNY, CDR2 SVGAGI (reference sequence). CDR3 in amino acids: CASTRGPGNTIYF. In DNA, the CDR3 is TGTGCCAGCACCAGGGGCCCTGGAAACACCATATATTTT.